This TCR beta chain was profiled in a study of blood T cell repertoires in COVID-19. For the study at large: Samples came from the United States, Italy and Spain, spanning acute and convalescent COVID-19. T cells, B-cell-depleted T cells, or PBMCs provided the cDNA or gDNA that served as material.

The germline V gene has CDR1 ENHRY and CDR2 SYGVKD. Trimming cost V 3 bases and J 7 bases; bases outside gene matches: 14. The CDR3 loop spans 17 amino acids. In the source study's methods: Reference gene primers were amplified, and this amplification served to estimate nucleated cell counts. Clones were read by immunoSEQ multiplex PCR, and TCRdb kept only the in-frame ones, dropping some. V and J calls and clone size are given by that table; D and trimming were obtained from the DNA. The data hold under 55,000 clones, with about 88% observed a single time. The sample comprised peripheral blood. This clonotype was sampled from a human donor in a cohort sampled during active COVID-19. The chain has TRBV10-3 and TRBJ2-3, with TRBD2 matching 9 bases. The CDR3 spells CAISEVDSREGPYTQYF. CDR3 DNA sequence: TGTGCCATCAGTGAAGTCGATTCGCGGGAGGGCCCTTATACGCAGTATTTT.